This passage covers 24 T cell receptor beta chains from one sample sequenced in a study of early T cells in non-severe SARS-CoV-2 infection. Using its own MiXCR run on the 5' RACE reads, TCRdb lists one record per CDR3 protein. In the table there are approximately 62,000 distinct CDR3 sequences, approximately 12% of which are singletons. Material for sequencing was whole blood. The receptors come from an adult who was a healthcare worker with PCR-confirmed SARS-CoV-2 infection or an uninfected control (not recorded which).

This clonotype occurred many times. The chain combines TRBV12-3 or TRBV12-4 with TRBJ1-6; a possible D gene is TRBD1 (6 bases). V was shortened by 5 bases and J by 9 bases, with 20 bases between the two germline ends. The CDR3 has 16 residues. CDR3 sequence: CASSPGQTINGSPLHF. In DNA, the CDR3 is TGTGCCAGCAGTCCCGGACAGACTATAAATGGTTCACCCCTCCACTTT.

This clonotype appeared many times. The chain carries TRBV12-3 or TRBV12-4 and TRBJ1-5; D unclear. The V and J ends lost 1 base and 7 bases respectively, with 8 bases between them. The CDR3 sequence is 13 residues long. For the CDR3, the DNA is TGTGCCAGCAGTTTAGGCGCCGACCAGCCCCAGCATTTT. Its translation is CASSLGADQPQHF.

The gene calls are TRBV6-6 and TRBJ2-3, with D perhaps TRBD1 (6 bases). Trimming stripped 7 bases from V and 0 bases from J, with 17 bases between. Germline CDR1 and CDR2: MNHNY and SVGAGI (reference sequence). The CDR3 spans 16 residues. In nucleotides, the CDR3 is TGTGCCAGCACTAAACGCACAGGGCCGAGCACAGATACGCAGTATTTT. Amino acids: CASTKRTGPSTDTQYF.

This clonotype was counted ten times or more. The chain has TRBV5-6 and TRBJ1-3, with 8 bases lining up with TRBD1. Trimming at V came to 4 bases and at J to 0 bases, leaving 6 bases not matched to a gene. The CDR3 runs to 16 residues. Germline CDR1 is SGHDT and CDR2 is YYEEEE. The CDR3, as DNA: TGTGCCAGCAGCCTCGACAGGGGATCCTCTGGAAACACCATATATTTT. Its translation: CASSLDRGSSGNTIYF.

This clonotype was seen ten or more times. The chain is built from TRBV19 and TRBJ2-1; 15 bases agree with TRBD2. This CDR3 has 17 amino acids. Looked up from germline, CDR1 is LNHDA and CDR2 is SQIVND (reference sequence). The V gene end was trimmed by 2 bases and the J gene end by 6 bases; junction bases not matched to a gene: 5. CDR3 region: CASSIRGLAGGGNEQFF. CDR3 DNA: TGTGCCAGTAGTATAAGGGGACTAGCGGGAGGAGGCAATGAGCAGTTCTTC.

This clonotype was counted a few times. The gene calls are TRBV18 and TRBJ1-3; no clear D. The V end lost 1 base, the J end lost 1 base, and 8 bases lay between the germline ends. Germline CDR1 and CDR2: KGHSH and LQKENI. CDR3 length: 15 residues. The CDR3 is CASSPLEDSGNTIYF. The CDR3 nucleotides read TGTGCCAGCTCACCACTGGAGGATTCTGGAAACACCATATATTTT.

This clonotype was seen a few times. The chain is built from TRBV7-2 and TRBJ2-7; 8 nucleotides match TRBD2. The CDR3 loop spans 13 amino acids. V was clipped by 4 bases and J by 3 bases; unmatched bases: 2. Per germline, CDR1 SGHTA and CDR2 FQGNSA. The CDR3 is CASSSGTSYEQYF. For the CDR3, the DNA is TGTGCCAGCAGCTCCGGGACTAGCTACGAGCAGTACTTC. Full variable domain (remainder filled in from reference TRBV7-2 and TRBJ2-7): GAGVSQSPSNKVTEKGKDVELRCDPISGHTALYWYRQSLGQGLEFLIYFQGNSAPDKSGLPSDRFSAERTGGSVSTLTIQRTQQEDSAVYLCASSSGTSYEQYFGPGTRLTVT.

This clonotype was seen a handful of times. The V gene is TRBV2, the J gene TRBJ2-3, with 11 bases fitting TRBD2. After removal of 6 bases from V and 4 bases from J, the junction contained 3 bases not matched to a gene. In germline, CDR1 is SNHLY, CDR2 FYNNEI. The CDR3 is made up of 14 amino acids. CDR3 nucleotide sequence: TGTGCCAGCAGAACTAGCGGGGGCGCAGATACGCAGTATTTT. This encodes CASRTSGGADTQYF.

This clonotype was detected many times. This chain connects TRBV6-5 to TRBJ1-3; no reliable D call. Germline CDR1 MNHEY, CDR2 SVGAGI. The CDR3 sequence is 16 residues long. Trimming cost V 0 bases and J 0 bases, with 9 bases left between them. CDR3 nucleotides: TGTGCCAGCAGTTACTCCCGGGCCTTCTCTGGAAACACCATATATTTT. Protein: CASSYSRAFSGNTIYF.

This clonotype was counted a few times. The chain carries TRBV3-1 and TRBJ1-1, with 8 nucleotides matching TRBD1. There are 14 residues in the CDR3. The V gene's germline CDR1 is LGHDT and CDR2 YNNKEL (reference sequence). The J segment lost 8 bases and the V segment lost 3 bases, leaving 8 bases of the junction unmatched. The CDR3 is CASSHAGGAAEAFF. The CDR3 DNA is TGTGCCAGCAGCCATGCAGGGGGCGCGGCCGAAGCTTTCTTT.

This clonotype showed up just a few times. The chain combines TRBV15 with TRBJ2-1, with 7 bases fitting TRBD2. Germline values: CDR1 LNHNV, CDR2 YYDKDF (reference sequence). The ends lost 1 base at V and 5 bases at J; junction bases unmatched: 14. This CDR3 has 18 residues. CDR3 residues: CATSRAPPREGGDNEQFF. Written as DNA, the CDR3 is TGTGCCACCAGCAGAGCCCCACCTAGAGAGGGAGGGGACAATGAGCAGTTCTTC. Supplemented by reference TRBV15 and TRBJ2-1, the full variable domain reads DAMVIQNPRYQVTQFGKPVTLSCSQTLNHNVMYWYQQKSSQAPKLLFHYYDKDFNNEADTPDNFQSRRPNTSFCFLDIRSPGLGDTAMYLCATSRAPPREGGDNEQFFGPGTRLTVL.

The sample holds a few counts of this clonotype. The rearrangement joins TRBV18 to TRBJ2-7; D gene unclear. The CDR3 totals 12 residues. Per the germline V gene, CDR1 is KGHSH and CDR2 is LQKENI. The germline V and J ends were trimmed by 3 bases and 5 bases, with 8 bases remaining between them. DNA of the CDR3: TGTGCCAGCTCACCCGGAGTACACGAGCAGTACTTC. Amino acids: CASSPGVHEQYF.

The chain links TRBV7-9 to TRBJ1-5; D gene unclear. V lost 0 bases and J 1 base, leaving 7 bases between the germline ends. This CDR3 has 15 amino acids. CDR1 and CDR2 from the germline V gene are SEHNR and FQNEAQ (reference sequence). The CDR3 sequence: CASSLAGLSNQPQHF. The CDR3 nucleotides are TGTGCCAGCAGCTTAGCAGGACTGAGCAATCAGCCCCAGCATTTT.

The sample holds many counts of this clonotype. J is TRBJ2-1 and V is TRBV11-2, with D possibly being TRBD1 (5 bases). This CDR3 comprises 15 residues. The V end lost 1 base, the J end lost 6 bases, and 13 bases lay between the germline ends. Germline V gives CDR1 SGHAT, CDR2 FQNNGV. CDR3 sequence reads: CASSLALVGANEQFF. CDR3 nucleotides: TGTGCCAGCAGCTTAGCCCTCGTAGGGGCCAATGAGCAGTTCTTC. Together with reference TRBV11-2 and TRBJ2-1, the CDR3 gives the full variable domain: EAGVAQSPRYKIIEKRQSVAFWCNPISGHATLYWYQQILGQGPKLLIQFQNNGVVDDSQLPKDRFSAERLKGVDSTLKIQPAKLEDSAVYLCASSLALVGANEQFFGPGTRLTVL.

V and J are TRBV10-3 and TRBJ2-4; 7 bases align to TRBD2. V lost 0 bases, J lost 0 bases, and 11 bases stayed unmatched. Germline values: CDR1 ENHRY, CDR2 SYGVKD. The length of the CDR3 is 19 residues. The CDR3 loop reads CAISESLAVTDLAKNIQYF. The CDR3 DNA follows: TGTGCCATCAGTGAGTCCCTAGCGGTGACTGATCTAGCCAAAAACATTCAGTACTTC.

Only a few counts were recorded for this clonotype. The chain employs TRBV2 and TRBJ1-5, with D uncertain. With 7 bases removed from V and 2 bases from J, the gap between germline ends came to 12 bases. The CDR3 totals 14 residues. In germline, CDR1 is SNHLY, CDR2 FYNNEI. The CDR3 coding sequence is TGTGCCAGCACTGTCGACGGTGGCAATCAGCCCCAGCATTTT. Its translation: CASTVDGGNQPQHF.

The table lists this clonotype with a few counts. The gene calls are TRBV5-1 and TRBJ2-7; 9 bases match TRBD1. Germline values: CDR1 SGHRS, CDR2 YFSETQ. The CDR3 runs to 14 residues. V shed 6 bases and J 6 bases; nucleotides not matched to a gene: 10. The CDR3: CASKLVGTGSEQYF. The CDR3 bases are TGCGCCAGCAAGCTAGTCGGGACAGGGTCCGAGCAGTACTTC.

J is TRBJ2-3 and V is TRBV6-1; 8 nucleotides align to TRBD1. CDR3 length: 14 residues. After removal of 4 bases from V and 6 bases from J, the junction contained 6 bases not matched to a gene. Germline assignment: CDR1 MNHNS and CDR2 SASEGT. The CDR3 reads CASSGTGSLDTQYF. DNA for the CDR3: TGTGCCAGCAGTGGGACAGGGAGTCTCGATACGCAGTATTTT.

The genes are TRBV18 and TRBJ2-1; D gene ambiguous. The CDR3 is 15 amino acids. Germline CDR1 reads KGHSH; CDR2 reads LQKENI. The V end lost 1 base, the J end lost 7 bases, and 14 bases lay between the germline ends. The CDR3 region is CASSPLPLLGNEQFF. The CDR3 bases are TGTGCCAGCTCACCACTGCCCCTGTTGGGAAATGAGCAGTTCTTC. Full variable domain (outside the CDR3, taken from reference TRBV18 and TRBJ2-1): NAGVMQNPRHLVRRRGQEARLRCSPMKGHSHVYWYRQLPEEGLKFMVYLQKENIIDESGMPKERFSAEFPKEGPSILRIQQVVRGDSAAYFCASSPLPLLGNEQFFGPGTRLTVL.

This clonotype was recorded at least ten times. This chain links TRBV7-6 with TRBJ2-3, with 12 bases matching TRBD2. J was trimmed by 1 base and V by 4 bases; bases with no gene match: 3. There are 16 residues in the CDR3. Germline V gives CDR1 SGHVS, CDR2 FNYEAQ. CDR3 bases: TGTGCCAGCAGCTGGGGGACTAGCGGGCGCACAGATACGCAGTATTTT. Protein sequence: CASSWGTSGRTDTQYF.

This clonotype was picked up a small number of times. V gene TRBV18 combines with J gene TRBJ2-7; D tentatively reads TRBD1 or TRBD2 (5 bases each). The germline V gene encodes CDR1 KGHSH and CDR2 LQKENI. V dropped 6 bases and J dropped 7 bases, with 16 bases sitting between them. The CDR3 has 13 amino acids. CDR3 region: CASSAGTQAEQYF. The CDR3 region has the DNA TGTGCCAGCTCGGCCGGGACCCAAGCAGAGCAGTACTTC.

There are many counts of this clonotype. DNA of the CDR3: TGTGCCAGCAGCCCATCCCAACTGTCAGTCCGAGCCAAAAACATTCAGTACTTC. Translated, it gives CASSPSQLSVRAKNIQYF. The J gene is TRBJ2-4, the V gene TRBV12-3 or TRBV12-4; D is ambiguous. CDR3 length equals 18 residues. The germline V and J ends were trimmed by 6 bases and 0 bases, with 21 bases remaining between them.

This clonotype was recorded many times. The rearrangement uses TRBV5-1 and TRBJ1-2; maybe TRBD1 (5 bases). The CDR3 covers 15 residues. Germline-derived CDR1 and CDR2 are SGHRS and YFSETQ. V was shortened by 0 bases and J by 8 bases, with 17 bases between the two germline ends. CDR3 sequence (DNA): TGCGCCAGCAGCTTGGGCGAAGACAGCCGCGACGGCTACACCTTC. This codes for CASSLGEDSRDGYTF.

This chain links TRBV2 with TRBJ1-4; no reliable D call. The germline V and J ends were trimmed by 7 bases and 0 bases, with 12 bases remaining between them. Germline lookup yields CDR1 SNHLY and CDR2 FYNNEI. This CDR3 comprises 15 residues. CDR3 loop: CASTLRGATNEKLFF. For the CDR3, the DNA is TGTGCCAGCACTCTCCGGGGTGCAACTAATGAAAAACTGTTTTTT.